This is a list of T cell receptor beta chains from one sample in a study of control samples from healthy donors and cancer patients. Only in-frame clones appear in the TCRdb table, and some are missing; sequencing was by immunoSEQ multiplex PCR. Altogether tens of thousands of clones are present, almost 85% being singletons, with the ten largest covering roughly 9.8%. The sample was blood. The receptors originated from a woman aged 60-75 years in good health. CDR3s include the opening cysteine and the closing phenylalanine or tryptophan. A D gene is named only where the DNA matches it firmly. A row's size may be missing; if present it is once, few, many or a size class.

v_gene,abundance,j_gene,d_gene,CDR3aa,CDR3nt
TRBV7-2,-,TRBJ2-2,-,CASSSLTRGTGELFF,TGTGCCAGCAGCTCCCTCACCAGAGGCACCGGGGAGCTGTTTTTT
TRBV9,-,TRBJ1-1,TRBD1,CASSGYRGRTEAFF,TGTGCCAGCAGCGGATACAGGGGGCGGACTGAAGCTTTCTTT
TRBV6-5,-,TRBJ2-7,TRBD1,CASRDTGGFYEQYF,TGTGCCAGCCGAGACACAGGGGGGTTCTACGAGCAGTACTTC
TRBV11-2,once,TRBJ1-6,-,CASSSGRINSPLHF,TGTGCCAGTAGCTCGGGACGGATTAATTCACCCCTCCACTTT
TRBV5-4,-,TRBJ1-4,-,CASSPSRGTNEKLFF,TGTGCCAGCAGCCCCTCCCGTGGAACTAATGAAAAACTGTTTTTT
TRBV19,-,TRBJ1-5,TRBD1,CASSKDRAGSNQPQHF,TGTGCCAGTAGTAAAGACAGGGCGGGCAGCAATCAGCCCCAGCATTTT
TRBV7-9,-,TRBJ2-5,TRBD1,CASSIGTGVWETQYF,TGTGCCAGCAGCATCGGGACAGGGGTATGGGAGACCCAGTACTTC
TRBV24-1,once,TRBJ1-2,-,CATSDRTYGYTF,TGTGCCACCAGTGACCGAACCTATGGCTACACCTTC
TRBV6-4,-,TRBJ2-1,-,CASTRLEGSSYNEQFF,TGTGCCAGCACTAGGTTGGAAGGGAGCTCCTACAATGAGCAGTTCTTC
TRBV19,-,TRBJ2-4,TRBD2,CASSNAGGPLAKNIQYF,TGTGCCAGTAGTAACGCGGGAGGCCCCTTAGCCAAAAACATTCAGTACTTC
TRBV6-6,-,TRBJ1-1,-,CASKSTGLNTEAFF,TGTGCCAGCAAATCGACAGGCCTGAACACTGAAGCTTTCTTT
TRBV29-1,-,TRBJ1-4,-,CSVTGNINEKLFF,TGCAGCGTTACAGGGAACATTAATGAAAAACTGTTTTTT
TRBV6-1,-,TRBJ1-4,TRBD1,CASSEGQGSATNEKLFF,TGTGCCAGCAGTGAGGGACAGGGATCTGCAACTAATGAAAAACTGTTTTTT
TRBV7-2,-,TRBJ1-6,-,CASRYRNSPLHF,TGTGCCAGCAGGTACAGGAATTCACCCCTCCACTTT
TRBV11-2,-,TRBJ2-1,-,CASSLGGGAGIEQFF,TGTGCCAGCAGCTTAGGTGGGGGGGCAGGAATTGAGCAGTTCTTC
TRBV18,once,TRBJ2-7,TRBD2,CASSPPTSNYEQYF,TGTGCCAGCTCACCCCCGACTAGCAACTACGAGCAGTACTTC
TRBV3-1/TRBV3-2,-,TRBJ1-5,TRBD1,CASSSTGVEPQHF,TGTGCCAGCAGCTCAACAGGGGTAGAGCCCCAGCATTTT
TRBV5-1,once,TRBJ1-4,-,CASSLQEPNEKLFF,TGCGCCAGCAGCTTGCAGGAGCCGAATGAAAAACTGTTTTTT
TRBV19,once,TRBJ2-1,TRBD1,CASSATGGFRYNEQFF,TGTGCCAGTAGTGCGACAGGGGGCTTTAGGTACAATGAGCAGTTCTTC
TRBV18,-,TRBJ1-6,-,CASSLRNSPLHF,TGTGCCAGCTCACTGCGTAATTCACCCCTCCACTTT
TRBV5-1,-,TRBJ1-2,TRBD1,CASRVGQGFYGYTF,TGCGCCAGCAGAGTGGGACAGGGGTTTTATGGCTACACCTTC
TRBV6-5,once,TRBJ2-7,-,CASRGDPSYEQYF,TGTGCCAGCAGGGGGGACCCATCCTACGAGCAGTACTTC
TRBV6-2/TRBV6-3,few,TRBJ2-7,-,CASSPAWEQYF,TGTGCCAGCAGTCCAGCGTGGGAGCAGTACTTC
TRBV7-2,-,TRBJ2-1,TRBD2,CASSRGTSANNEQFF,TGTGCCAGCAGCCGGGGGACTAGCGCCAACAATGAGCAGTTCTTC
TRBV29-1,-,TRBJ2-5,TRBD1,CSVLRDRGQTQYF,TGCAGCGTGCTCCGGGACAGGGGACAGACCCAGTACTTC
TRBV24-1,once,TRBJ2-5,-,CATDSGTPGETQYF,TGTGCCACCGACTCCGGGACCCCGGGGGAGACCCAGTACTTC
TRBV5-6,-,TRBJ1-5,-,CASSLARGQPQHF,TGTGCCAGCAGCTTGGCTCGGGGTCAGCCCCAGCATTTT
TRBV18,-,TRBJ1-1,-,CASSPGGETEAFF,TGTGCCAGCTCACCTGGAGGAGAGACTGAAGCTTTCTTT
TRBV5-1,-,TRBJ2-3,-,CASSWRGEFTDTQYF,TGCGCCAGCAGCTGGAGGGGCGAATTCACAGATACGCAGTATTTT
TRBV5-1,-,TRBJ2-1,TRBD2,CASSLSGGRGNEQFF,TGCGCCAGCAGCTTATCTGGCGGGAGGGGCAATGAGCAGTTCTTC
TRBV9,-,TRBJ2-2,TRBD1,CASSGSGGVGTGELFF,TGTGCCAGCAGCGGATCAGGGGGCGTCGGCACCGGGGAGCTGTTTTTT
TRBV6-5,-,TRBJ2-2,-,CASSYSSANTGELFF,TGTGCCAGCAGTTACTCTAGCGCGAACACCGGGGAGCTGTTTTTT
TRBV21-1,-,TRBJ2-1,-,CASSKVATSTSSYNEQFF,TGTGCCAGCAGCAAAGTCGCGACTAGCACGAGCTCCTACAATGAGCAGTTCTTC
TRBV7-8,once,TRBJ1-6,-,CASSSGAAGSPLHF,TGTGCCAGCAGCTCCGGAGCGGCGGGTTCACCCCTCCACTTT
TRBV21-1,few,TRBJ1-1,-,CASTPPWRGRAGTEAFF,TGTGCCAGCACACCACCATGGAGGGGCAGGGCTGGGACTGAAGCTTTCTTT
TRBV5-6,-,TRBJ1-2,TRBD1,CASNNLGQLGGYGYTF,TGTGCCAGCAACAATTTGGGACAGCTAGGAGGCTATGGCTACACCTTC
TRBV4-2,-,TRBJ2-7,TRBD2,CASSPQGLASSEQYF,TGTGCCAGCAGCCCACAAGGACTAGCGAGTTCCGAGCAGTACTTC
TRBV6-2/TRBV6-3,-,TRBJ2-7,-,CASSYGVGASYEQYF,TGTGCCAGCAGTTACGGGGTGGGGGCCTCCTACGAGCAGTACTTC
TRBV5-4,-,TRBJ1-2,-,CASSASGTQYGYTF,TGTGCCAGCAGCGCGTCCGGGACCCAGTATGGCTACACCTTC
TRBV5-6,few,TRBJ1-2,-,CASSSPGYRGYTF,TGTGCCAGCAGCTCCCCTGGTTATAGGGGCTACACCTTC